The sequence of this T cell receptor beta chain was determined in a study of blood T cell repertoires in COVID-19. The assay was immunoSEQ multiplex PCR, and TCRdb's table has in-frame clones only and misses some. The top ten clones hold 18% of a sample with approximately 92,000 clones, approximately 88% of them seen once. The CDR3 loop spans 14 amino acids. The ends lost 2 bases at V and 3 bases at J; junction bases unmatched: 2. Germline values: CDR1 LGHDT, CDR2 YNNKEL (reference sequence). Seattle patients were enrolled while actively infected and followed longitudinally. This chain joins TRBV3-1 (or the pseudogene TRBV3-2) and TRBJ1-2; 8 nucleotides align to TRBD1. The clonotype was recovered from a woman aged 60-70 years with COVID-19, enrolled during active disease. Sequencing used peripheral blood. CDR3 nucleotides: TGTGCCAGCAGCCAACAGGGGGCTGACTATGGCTACACCTTC. This encodes CASSQQGADYGYTF.